This T cell receptor beta chain stems from a study of OX40 agonist ivuxolimab in advanced cancers. Germline V gene lookup returns CDR1 SGHKS and CDR2 YYEKEE (reference sequence). CDR3 size: 15 residues. The V end was cut by 3 bases, the J end by 3 bases, with 12 bases between. At baseline, cycle 4 day 1, and cycle 7 day 1, blood was sampled. Sequenced by immunoSEQ multiplex PCR; TCRdb stores in-frame clones only, minus some. The sample consists of 30,000 to 35,000 clones, roughly nine tenths of them appearing once. This chain joins TRBV5-5 and TRBJ1-4; tentative D call: TRBD1 (5 bases). This TCR was sampled from an adult with an advanced solid tumor such as melanoma, head and neck, liver or kidney cancer. The sample in question was CD4+ or CD8+ T cells sorted from blood, obtained in a trial of the OX40 agonist ivuxolimab. CDR3 bases: TGTGCCAGCAGCTCCCCCCAGGGCCCTAATGAAAAACTGTTTTTT. Its protein product is CASSSPQGPNEKLFF.